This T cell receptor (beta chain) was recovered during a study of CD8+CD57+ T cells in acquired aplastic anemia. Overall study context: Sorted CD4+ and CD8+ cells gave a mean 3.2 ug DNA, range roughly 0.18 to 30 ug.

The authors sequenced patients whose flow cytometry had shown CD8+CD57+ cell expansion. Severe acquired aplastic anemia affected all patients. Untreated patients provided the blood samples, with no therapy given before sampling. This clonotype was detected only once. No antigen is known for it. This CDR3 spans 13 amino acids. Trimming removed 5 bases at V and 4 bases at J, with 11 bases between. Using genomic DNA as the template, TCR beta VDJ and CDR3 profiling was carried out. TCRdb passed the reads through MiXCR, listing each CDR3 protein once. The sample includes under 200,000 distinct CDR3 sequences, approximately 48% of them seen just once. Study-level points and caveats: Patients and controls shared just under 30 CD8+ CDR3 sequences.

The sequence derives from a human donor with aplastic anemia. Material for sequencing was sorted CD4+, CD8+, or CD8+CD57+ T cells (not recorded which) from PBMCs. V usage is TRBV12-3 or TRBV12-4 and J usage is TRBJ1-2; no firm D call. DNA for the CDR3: TGTGCCAGCAGTCCCTCCCGCTTCTATGGCTACACCTTC. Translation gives CASSPSRFYGYTF.